One sample yielded the 13 T cell receptor beta chains listed below, sequenced in a study of blood T cell repertoires in COVID-19 (TCRdb year 2020). Library generation was performed with the immunoSEQ multiplex PCR assay. TCRdb provides this immuneACCESS table in a form limited to in-frame rearrangements. Some clones are lacking; in checked studies, under half of them reflect an unresolved V gene, and why the rest are absent is not known. The sample table records 120,000 to 150,000 clones; approximately 90% of these occur just once. The ten largest clonotypes hold 4% of the sample. Sequencing was carried out using PBMCs or T cells enriched from blood (not recorded which). The receptor source for this set is a woman between 35 and 50 years old who had been exposed to COVID-19.

This rearrangement joins TRBV6-5 to TRBJ1-5; 7 nucleotides agree with TRBD1. The germline V gene encodes CDR1 MNHEY and CDR2 SVGAGI. The CDR3 runs 13 residues. Trimming cost V 0 bases and J 9 bases; bases outside gene matches: 2. The CDR3 region has the DNA TGTGCCAGCAGTTACTCGCAGGGGGGGCCCCAGCATTTT. This codes for CASSYSQGGPQHF.

The chain uses TRBV2 and TRBJ1-5; TRBD1 is a possible D gene (6 bases). CDR3 length: 15 residues. V was cut by 6 bases and J by 4 bases, with 16 bases left in between. Germline loops: CDR1 SNHLY, CDR2 FYNNEI. This CDR3 is CASRRTADFNQPQHF. Here the CDR3 DNA reads TGTGCCAGCAGGCGGACAGCCGACTTTAATCAGCCCCAGCATTTT.

This sequence joins TRBV19 and TRBJ2-3; D possibly corresponds to TRBD2 (6 bases). Looked up from germline, CDR1 is LNHDA and CDR2 is SQIVND (reference sequence). Deletions cut 1 base from V and 4 bases from J, with 6 bases between. This CDR3 is 13 amino acids long. The CDR3 DNA follows: TGTGCCAGTAGTATAGGACTAGCAGATACGCAGTATTTT. Translating gives CASSIGLADTQYF.

V is TRBV2 and J is TRBJ1-3, with D unclear. The length of the CDR3 is 16 residues. Germline V gene sequence: CDR1 SNHLY, CDR2 FYNNEI. The germline V and J ends were trimmed by 0 bases and 0 bases, with 9 bases remaining between them. CDR3: CASSEASVRSGNTIYF. In nucleotides, the CDR3 is TGTGCCAGCAGTGAAGCGTCGGTACGCTCTGGAAACACCATATATTTT.

This rearrangement joins TRBV9 to TRBJ2-7; D remains unclear. The germline V gene encodes CDR1 SGDLS and CDR2 YYNGEE. V was pared by 0 bases and J by 1 base, with 11 bases between. This CDR3 comprises 15 residues. In DNA, the CDR3 is TGTGCCAGCAGCGTAGCTGTCACAGCTTCCTACGAGCAGTACTTC. Amino acid sequence: CASSVAVTASYEQYF.

The sample holds one count of this clone. This chain connects TRBV19 to TRBJ2-7; D ambiguous. The CDR3 covers 13 residues. Trimming removed 0 bases from V and 2 bases from J, with 5 bases in between. CDR1 is LNHDA, CDR2 SQIVND, per germline (reference sequence). The CDR3 DNA is TGTGCCAGTAGTATAGACAGAACCTACGAGCAGTACTTC. It yields the protein CASSIDRTYEQYF.

This clone has just a few counts. CDR3 residues: CASRNYLAGQPQHF. The CDR3 nucleotides read TGTGCCAGTAGAAACTATTTGGCTGGTCAGCCCCAGCATTTT. The gene calls are TRBV19 and TRBJ1-5; unclear D gene. The CDR3 is made up of 14 amino acids. Germline V gene sequence: CDR1 LNHDA, CDR2 SQIVND (reference sequence). Trimming removed 6 bases at V and 6 bases at J, with 15 bases between.

The chain has TRBV29-1 and TRBJ1-4, with 7 nucleotides matching TRBD1. The germline V gene has CDR1 SQVTM and CDR2 ANQGSEA. J gave up 15 bases and V 1 base, and 14 bases lay outside the gene matches. CDR3 length: 14 residues. The CDR3 DNA is TGCAGCGTTGAAGTATGGGACAGTAGTGAAAAGGTGTTTTTT. This sequence encodes CSVEVWDSSEKVFF. Looking up the rest from reference TRBV29-1 and TRBJ1-4 gives the full variable domain: SAVISQKPSRDICQRGTSLTIQCQVDSQVTMMFWYRQQPGQSLTLIATANQGSEATYESGFVIDKFPISRPNLTFSTLTVSNMSPEDSSIYLCSVEVWDSSEKVFFGSGTQLSVL.

This sequence joins TRBV7-8 and TRBJ2-1; TRBD2 aligns across 7 bases. The CDR3 is made up of 15 amino acids. CDR1 is SGHVS, CDR2 FQNEAQ, per germline. Trimming took 1 base from V and 0 from J; bases not matched to a gene: 0. The CDR3 loop reads CASSLGTSSYNEQFF. The CDR3 DNA reads as TGTGCCAGCAGCTTAGGGACTAGCTCCTACAATGAGCAGTTCTTC.

J is TRBJ2-7 and V is TRBV7-8; 7 nucleotides align to TRBD2. Trimming took 6 bases from V and 4 from J; bases not matched to a gene: 9. Germline CDR1 reads SGHVS; CDR2 reads FQNEAQ. This CDR3 has 14 residues. CDR3 sequence: CASRAGAGPYEQYF. CDR3 in DNA: TGTGCCAGCAGGGCGGGAGCGGGCCCATACGAGCAGTACTTC.

The rearrangement links TRBV9 to TRBJ1-4, with a weak D call TRBD1 (6 bases). Germline V gives CDR1 SGDLS, CDR2 YYNGEE. CDR3 length: 13 residues. V lost 3 bases and J lost 7, with 10 bases in between. The CDR3 loop is CASSGQVGEKLFF. For the CDR3, the DNA is TGTGCCAGCAGCGGACAGGTCGGTGAAAAACTGTTTTTT.

The chain couples TRBV11-2 to TRBJ2-7, with 10 nucleotides matching TRBD1. This CDR3 contains 14 residues. Looked up from germline, CDR1 is SGHAT and CDR2 is FQNNGV. V dropped 5 bases and J dropped 2; count of bases not matched to a gene: 3. CDR3 DNA sequence: TGTGCCAGCAGCATCGGACAGGGGGCCTACGAGCAGTACTTC. It encodes CASSIGQGAYEQYF.

The CDR3 loop reads CASRDKGMEAFF. In DNA form, the CDR3 reads TGTGCCAGCCGGGATAAAGGGATGGAAGCTTTCTTT. The V gene is TRBV13, the J gene TRBJ1-1; D unclear. Between the trimmed V and J ends, which lost 8 bases and 8 bases, there was a span of 15 bases. Germline V gene data show CDR1 as PRHDT and CDR2 as FYEKMQ (reference sequence). The CDR3 covers 12 residues.